This T cell receptor (beta chain) was captured in a study of Graves' ophthalmopathy and Graves' hyperthyroidism. Scientists amplified the TCR beta CDR3 regions from RNA transcripts. First-round RT-PCR relied on HTBI primers, and a second-round multiplex PCR came next. Via MiXCR, TCRdb re-called the multiplex PCR reads, giving one row per CDR3 protein. The sample yields about 620,000 distinct CDR3 sequences, around a fifth seen once. This clonotype was seen many times. Trimming left V 6 bases short and J 3 bases short, with 17 bases between. The CDR3 extends over 15 amino acids. Germline-derived CDR1 and CDR2 are LNHDA and SQIVND (reference sequence).

The sequence was obtained from a woman aged 18-29 years with stable Graves' hyperthyroidism. Some clones in this sample may be carry-over from other donors' samples. Sequenced material: peripheral blood. The gene calls are TRBV19 and TRBJ1-1; D remains unclear. This CDR3 reads CASRGSRPTYTEAFF. The DNA of the CDR3 is TGTGCCAGTAGGGGATCGCGACCGACATACACTGAAGCTTTCTTT.